The next 14 T cell receptor beta chains were all read from a single sample in a study of low-dose radiotherapy and immunotherapy resistance in tumors. The time point here: after trial treatment. Treatment indicated: LDRT plus nivolumab, ipilimumab, low-dose cyclophosphamide and aspirin (RACIN trial). Alpha- and beta-chain coverage of first-strand cDNA came from TRAV- and TRBV-specific primers. Using a constant-region primer together with a V-primer adapter, TCRs were subjected to around 20 PCR cycles of amplification. TCRdb used MiXCR to reprocess the reads, holding one entry per CDR3 protein. The repertoire has 85,000 to 95,000 distinct CDR3 sequences, 20% of them found once; the top ten carry about 13%. This specimen was PBMCs, taken after low-dose radiotherapy plus immunotherapy. These receptors originate from a female donor with ovarian cancer.

This clonotype has a handful of counts. One base separates it from a far larger clone, so it is likely a read error. The chain uses TRBV7-2 and TRBJ2-1; 10 nucleotides line up with TRBD1. This CDR3 is 15 amino acids long. Germline CDR1 SGHTA, CDR2 FQGNSA. In nucleotides, the CDR3 is TGTGCCAGCAGCCCGGGACAGGGGTCCTACAATGAGCAGTCCTTC. It codes for CASSPGQGSYNEQSF.

In this sample, this clonotype turned up many times. J is TRBJ1-2 and V is TRBV6-5, with D perhaps matching TRBD1 (6 bases). Germline V gene sequence: CDR1 MNHEY, CDR2 SVGAGI. This CDR3 is 13 amino acids long. Trimming removed 6 bases from V and 4 bases from J, with 12 bases in between. The CDR3 region has the DNA TGTGCCAGCAGCCCGGACAGCTCCTATGGCTACACCTTC. It yields the protein CASSPDSSYGYTF.

The rearrangement joins TRBV14 to TRBJ2-7; TRBD1 matches 8 bases. CDR1 and CDR2 from the germline V gene are SGHDN and FVKESK. CDR3 size: 15 residues. The ends lost 3 bases at V and 3 bases at J; junction bases unmatched: 7. CDR3 region: CASSQGGQGLYEQYF. Here the CDR3 DNA reads TGTGCCAGCAGCCAGGGAGGACAGGGCCTCTACGAGCAGTACTTC.

In this sample, this clonotype turned up many times. V and J are TRBV15 and TRBJ2-7, with TRBD2 identical over 15 bases. Germline assignment: CDR1 LNHNV and CDR2 YYDKDF (reference sequence). The CDR3 is made up of 15 amino acids. V gave up 3 bases and J gave up 4 bases; unmatched junction bases: 1. CDR3 residues: CATSRGLAGGYEQYF. The CDR3 DNA reads as TGTGCCACCAGCAGGGGACTAGCGGGAGGTTACGAGCAGTACTTC.

This clonotype was seen many times. CDR3 sequence: CASSVVAGGPGELFF. CDR3 bases: TGTGCCAGCAGTGTGGTGGCCGGGGGCCCCGGGGAGCTGTTTTTT. This chain joins TRBV7-2 and TRBJ2-2; the D gene could be TRBD1 or TRBD2 (6 bases each). Germline V gene lookup returns CDR1 SGHTA and CDR2 FQGNSA. The CDR3 runs to 15 residues. V was clipped by 6 bases and J by 6 bases, with 17 bases between them.

The table lists this clonotype with many counts. The J gene is TRBJ1-1, the V gene TRBV19; D gene uncertain. The germline V gene encodes CDR1 LNHDA and CDR2 SQIVND (reference sequence). Trimming left V 3 bases short and J 2 bases short, with 10 bases between. CDR3 length: 14 residues. CDR3 loop: CASSIGDGNTEAFF. Here the CDR3 DNA reads TGTGCCAGTAGTATCGGTGACGGTAACACTGAAGCTTTCTTT.

This clonotype has a count of ten or more. The gene calls are TRBV3-1 and TRBJ1-1; no clear D. CDR3 length: 13 residues. Trimming took off 8 bases at V and 5 bases at J, with 15 bases between the two ends. Germline assignment: CDR1 LGHDT and CDR2 YNNKEL (reference sequence). The CDR3 DNA reads TGTGCCAGCTCTAGGACCGTGGGGACTGAAGCTTTCTTT. Its protein product is CASSRTVGTEAFF. The entire variable domain, with the rest obtained from reference TRBV3-1 and TRBJ1-1, is as follows: DTAVSQTPKYLVTQMGNDKSIKCEQNLGHDTMYWYKQDSKKFLKIMFSYNNKELIINETVPNRFSPKSPDKAHLNLHINSLELGDSAVYFCASSRTVGTEAFFGQGTRLTVV.

This clonotype was observed at least ten times. The rearrangement uses TRBV6-2 or TRBV6-3 and TRBJ2-1; 10 positions agree with TRBD2. The junction had 6 bases not matched to a gene; V was cut back by 5 bases and J by 2 bases. CDR1 is MNHEY and CDR2 is SVGEGT in the germline V gene. The CDR3 has 16 residues. As DNA, the CDR3 is TGTGCCAGCAGTGGGATTAGCGGGGGGCCCTACAATGAGCAGTTCTTC. This codes for CASSGISGGPYNEQFF.

This clonotype appeared many times. The chain is built from TRBV24-1 and TRBJ2-3; TRBD2 matches at 7 bases. V shed 4 bases and J 3 bases; nucleotides not matched to a gene: 6. From germline, CDR1 is KGHDR and CDR2 SFDVKD. This CDR3 contains 15 residues. The CDR3 DNA reads as TGTGCCACCAGTGACCGGACTAGTGCTACAGATACGCAGTATTTT. Encoded protein: CATSDRTSATDTQYF.

The sample holds many counts of this clonotype. This sequence joins TRBV23-1 and TRBJ1-1; no clear D gene. TRBV23-1 is filed as an ORF, its function uncertain. V lost 0 bases and J 1 base, leaving 12 bases between the germline ends. CDR3 length: 16 amino acids. DNA of the CDR3: TGCGCCAGCAGTCAATCGGATGTGAAGCGGAACACTGAAGCTTTCTTT. Amino acids: CASSQSDVKRNTEAFF.

This clonotype came up many times. The rearrangement uses TRBV9 and TRBJ2-7; maybe TRBD2 (6 bases). The CDR3 extends over 15 amino acids. Germline CDR1 and CDR2: SGDLS and YYNGEE. The V gene lost 0 bases and the J gene lost 2 bases, with 12 bases spanning the gap. Here the CDR3 reads CASSVATGRPYEQYF. The CDR3, as DNA: TGTGCCAGCAGCGTAGCTACGGGGAGGCCCTACGAGCAGTACTTC.

This clonotype was recorded many times. Mismatch with germline at one junction end may stem from a read error. J is TRBJ1-1 and V is TRBV28; possible D gene TRBD1, 6 bases. CDR3 length: 15 amino acids. CDR1 and CDR2 (germline): MDHEN, SYDVKM. CDR3: CASSPPGTTNNEAFF. The DNA of the CDR3 is TGTGCCAGCAGTCCACCCGGGACAACTAACAATGAAGCTTTCTTT.

This clonotype was observed at least ten times. The genes are TRBV5-1 and TRBJ1-6; 7 positions match TRBD1. There are 15 residues in the CDR3. The germline V gene has CDR1 SGHRS and CDR2 YFSETQ. V shed 4 bases, J shed 6 bases, and the junction held 7 bases outside the gene matches. As DNA, the CDR3 is TGCGCCAGCAGCGGGCGGGACAGACTTAATTCACCCCTCCACTTT. This codes for CASSGRDRLNSPLHF.

V and J are TRBV7-3 and TRBJ2-1, with TRBD2 matching over 15 bases. CDR1 is SGHTA, CDR2 FQGTGA, per germline. V trimming: 5 bases; J trimming: 6 bases; junction bases outside the gene matches: 5. This CDR3 region has 16 residues. The CDR3 nucleotides are TGTGCCAGCAGCCCACAGGGACTAGCGGGGGGCAATGAGCAGTTCTTC. Translated, it gives CASSPQGLAGGNEQFF.